This TCR beta chain appears in the sequencing data of a study of OX40 agonist ivuxolimab in advanced cancers. Assay used: immunoSEQ multiplex PCR; TCRdb lists only in-frame clones, some missing. The repertoire has more than 15,000 clones, 82% of them found once; the top ten carry under 2.5%. The CDR3 totals 16 residues. V shed 4 bases and J 6 bases; nucleotides not matched to a gene: 10. CDR1 and CDR2 from the germline V gene are MGHDK and SYGVNS. The sequences come from CD4+ or CD8+ T cells sorted from blood, collected in a trial of the OX40 agonist ivuxolimab. The receptor was isolated from an adult with an advanced solid tumor such as melanoma, head and neck, liver or kidney cancer. V usage is TRBV25-1 and J usage is TRBJ2-1, with 9 bases fitting TRBD1. In DNA form, the CDR3 reads TGTGCCAGCAGTGGGACCGGGACAGGGAGGCTCAATGAGCAGTTCTTC. Encoded protein: CASSGTGTGRLNEQFF.